Each of the 19 T cell receptor beta chains below was sequenced from the same sample in a study of T cell responses to AZD1222 COVID-19 vaccine. The method was immunoSEQ multiplex PCR; TCRdb's version includes in-frame clones alone and lacks a portion of them. This sample has some 130,000 clones, with about four fifths found just once. The sample consisted of peripheral blood, taken on day 0 of AZD1222 vaccination. The receptor set was obtained from an adult in good health.

The J gene is TRBJ2-7, the V gene TRBV5-4, with 12 bases fitting TRBD2. There are 17 residues in the CDR3. Trimming cost V 1 base and J 0 bases; bases outside gene matches: 5. The V gene's germline CDR1 is SGHNT and CDR2 YYREEE (reference sequence). The CDR3 protein is CASSLKLAGGLSYEQYF. The CDR3, as DNA: TGTGCCAGCAGCTTGAAACTAGCGGGGGGTCTCTCCTACGAGCAGTACTTC.

The genes are TRBV15 and TRBJ2-2, with D hard to call. The CDR3 length is 11 residues. V shed 1 base and J shed 6 bases, with 0 bases lying between them. CDR1 is LNHNV and CDR2 is YYDKDF in the germline V gene (reference sequence). CDR3 bases: TGTGCCACCAGCAGAGCCGGGGAGCTGTTTTTT. It codes for CATSRAGELFF. The full variable domain, its missing parts supplied by reference TRBV15 and TRBJ2-2, is DAMVIQNPRYQVTQFGKPVTLSCSQTLNHNVMYWYQQKSSQAPKLLFHYYDKDFNNEADTPDNFQSRRPNTSFCFLDIRSPGLGDTAMYLCATSRAGELFFGEGSRLTVL.

The chain is built from TRBV30 and TRBJ1-1; D unclear. This CDR3 is 13 amino acids long. Germline loops: CDR1 GTSNPN, CDR2 SVGIG (reference sequence). V shed 3 bases and J shed 1 base, with 9 bases lying between them. This chain's CDR3 is CAWRRASNTEAFF. For the CDR3, the DNA is TGTGCCTGGAGAAGGGCCTCGAACACTGAAGCTTTCTTT.

The chain couples TRBV10-2 to TRBJ2-7, with D perhaps assigned TRBD1 or TRBD2 (5 bases each). CDR3 size: 18 residues. V dropped 7 bases and J dropped 4 bases, with 29 bases sitting between them. The germline CDR1 and CDR2 sequences are WSHSY and SAAADI. The CDR3 DNA reads as TGCGCCAGCACCTCGCGGGCAGGGTCATCGTCGGGCCTTTACGAGCAGTACTTC. Protein: CASTSRAGSSSGLYEQYF.

The genes are TRBV5-4 and TRBJ1-2; the D gene is possibly TRBD1 (5 bases). The V end lost 8 bases, the J end lost 1 base, and 15 bases lay between the germline ends. Germline CDR1 reads SGHNT; CDR2 reads YYREEE (reference sequence). This CDR3 is 14 amino acids long. The CDR3 reads CASLRAGHNYGYTF. CDR3 in DNA: TGTGCCAGTCTGAGGGCAGGGCATAACTATGGCTACACCTTC.

The V gene is TRBV11-3, the J gene TRBJ1-6, with a weak D call TRBD1 (5 bases). The CDR3 extends over 14 amino acids. Germline V gives CDR1 SGHNT, CDR2 YENEEA. Between the trimmed V and J ends, which lost 1 base and 7 bases, there was a span of 8 bases. CDR3 sequence: CASSLAGYNSPLHF. DNA for the CDR3: TGTGCCAGCAGCTTAGCAGGGTACAATTCACCCCTCCACTTT.

Only one count was recorded for this clone. The chain employs TRBV19 and TRBJ2-7; 11 bases match TRBD2. Germline V gene sequence: CDR1 LNHDA, CDR2 SQIVND (reference sequence). The CDR3 is 15 residues long. J lost 0 bases, V lost 5 bases, and 3 bases had no gene match. CDR3 DNA sequence: TGTGCCAGTAGTCCAACTAGCGGGGGCTCCTACGAGCAGTACTTC. This translates into CASSPTSGGSYEQYF.

V and J are TRBV21-1 and TRBJ1-5. TRBV21-1 has pseudogene status. This CDR3 region has 13 residues. CDR3 sequence reads: CASSNDGNQPQHF. The CDR3, as DNA: TGTGCCAGCAGCAATGACGGGAATCAGCCCCAGCATTTT.

The V call is TRBV9, the J call TRBJ1-6; D unclear. Germline CDR1 reads SGDLS; CDR2 reads YYNGEE. The CDR3 extends over 11 amino acids. Trimming shortened V by 2 bases and J by 12 bases, and 6 bases separated the two germline ends. The CDR3 spells CASSVPGPLHF. For the CDR3, the DNA is TGTGCCAGCAGCGTCCCGGGACCCCTCCACTTT. Using reference TRBV9 and TRBJ1-6 for the parts outside the CDR3, the full variable domain is DSGVTQTPKHLITATGQRVTLRCSPRSGDLSVYWYQQSLDQGLQFLIQYYNGEERAKGNILERFSAQQFPDLHSELNLSSLELGDSALYFCASSVPGPLHFGNGTRLTVT.

The rearrangement links TRBV5-1 to TRBJ2-5; D not resolved. V was shortened by 4 bases and J by 4 bases, with 8 bases between the two germline ends. The CDR3 is 12 amino acids. The germline V gene encodes CDR1 SGHRS and CDR2 YFSETQ. CDR3 amino acids: CASSTSRETQYF. For the CDR3, the DNA is TGCGCCAGCAGCACAAGTAGAGAGACCCAGTACTTC.

The chain has TRBV7-9 and TRBJ2-2; 8 bases are a match to TRBD1. The CDR3 is made up of 17 amino acids. Germline V gene lookup returns CDR1 SEHNR and CDR2 FQNEAQ (reference sequence). The trim removed 2 bases at V and 2 bases at J, leaving 7 bases unmatched. As DNA, the CDR3 is TGTGCCAGCAGCTTATACCCAGGGGGCCTTAACACCGGGGAGCTGTTTTTT. Its protein is CASSLYPGGLNTGELFF.

This clone has only a few counts. At one boundary the junction diverges from the germline segment, which might be a read error. V usage is TRBV12-3 or TRBV12-4 and J usage is TRBJ2-2; D is unclear. The CDR3 sequence is 13 residues long. Here the CDR3 reads CASSLANTGELFF. In DNA form, the CDR3 reads TGTGCCAGCAGTCTAGCGAACACCGGGGAGCTGTTTTTT.

The chain is built from TRBV12-3 or TRBV12-4 and TRBJ1-1; D ambiguous. Trimming stripped 6 bases from V and 1 base from J, with 9 bases between. The CDR3 contains 13 residues. CDR3 in amino acids: CASSWARNTEAFF. In DNA form, the CDR3 reads TGTGCCAGCAGCTGGGCGCGGAACACTGAAGCTTTCTTT.

This chain connects TRBV2 to TRBJ1-1; weak D call: TRBD1 (5 bases). V was clipped by 8 bases and J by 4 bases, with 17 bases between them. The CDR3 sequence is 14 residues long. CDR1 is SNHLY, CDR2 FYNNEI, per germline. The CDR3 bases are TGTGCCAGCGTTTCAGGGAGGGGAGTCACTGAAGCTTTCTTT. Its protein product is CASVSGRGVTEAFF. The full variable domain, completed using reference TRBV2 and TRBJ1-1, is EPEVTQTPSHQVTQMGQEVILRCVPISNHLYFYWYRQILGQKVEFLVSFYNNEISEKSEIFDDQFSVERPDGSNFTLKIRSTKLEDSAMYFCASVSGRGVTEAFFGQGTRLTVV.

The chain is built from TRBV19 and TRBJ1-5, with 7 bases identical to TRBD1. The CDR3 sequence is 14 residues long. V was clipped by 6 bases and J by 2 bases; unmatched bases: 4. The germline CDR1 and CDR2 sequences are LNHDA and SQIVND (reference sequence). For the CDR3, the DNA is TGTGCCAGTAGGTCCGACAGGGGCAATCAGCCCCAGCATTTT. Residues: CASRSDRGNQPQHF.

The V and J genes are TRBV19 and TRBJ1-2; weak D call: TRBD1 (5 bases). CDR3 length: 15 residues. Germline-derived CDR1 and CDR2 are LNHDA and SQIVND (reference sequence). V was shortened by 3 bases and J by 7 bases, with 18 bases between the two germline ends. The CDR3 is CASSIRSGPAGGYTF. In nucleotides, the CDR3 is TGTGCCAGTAGTATCAGGTCGGGACCTGCTGGTGGCTACACCTTC.

V and J are TRBV21-1 and TRBJ1-2; TRBD1, the table's D call, lacks a check against the DNA. TRBV21-1 is noted as a pseudogene. The CDR3 loop spans 16 amino acids. CDR3 loop: CASSKRFGRGPYGYTF. The CDR3 DNA reads TGTGCCAGCAGCAAAAGATTCGGCAGGGGGCCATATGGCTACACCTTC.

V is TRBV27 and J is TRBJ2-1; D is possibly TRBD2 (5 bases). The CDR3 totals 15 residues. The germline V and J ends were trimmed by 3 bases and 7 bases, with 16 bases remaining between them. Germline V gene sequence: CDR1 MNHEY, CDR2 SMNVEV (reference sequence). CDR3 DNA: TGTGCCAGCAGTTTCCTAGGGCCCAGCGGAAATGAGCAGTTCTTC. Translated, it gives CASSFLGPSGNEQFF.

V is TRBV28 and J is TRBJ1-5; 9 bases map to TRBD1. The CDR3 runs 16 residues. J was trimmed by 2 bases and V by 4 bases; bases with no gene match: 6. Germline CDR1 reads MDHEN; CDR2 reads SYDVKM. DNA of the CDR3: TGTGCCAGCAGTTCTAGGACAGGGGCGGGCAATCAGCCCCAGCATTTT. Its protein is CASSSRTGAGNQPQHF.